This paragraph covers one T cell receptor (beta chain) sequence. This entry belongs to a study of blood T cell repertoires in COVID-19. In the study overall: Sites in the United States, Italy and Spain provided acute and convalescent COVID-19 samples. Sample material is recorded as cDNA or gDNA derived from T cells, B-cell-depleted T cells, or PBMCs.

The V gene end was trimmed by 6 bases and the J gene end by 9 bases; junction bases not matched to a gene: 6. The length of the CDR3 is 14 residues. Germline V lookup: CDR1 SNHLY, CDR2 FYNNEI. Source study methods: How many nucleated cells were present was estimated from reference gene primer amplification. Sequencing used immunoSEQ multiplex PCR; TCRdb keeps in-frame clones, though not all of them. From that table come the V and J calls and clone size; the DNA was used to work out D and trimming. Found here are 60,000 or so clones, about 91% of them singletons; the top ten hold under 5.5%. Sequencing input: peripheral blood. The chain joins TRBV2 to TRBJ2-1, with 12 bases fitting TRBD2. This receptor was obtained from a man aged 55 to 70 with acute or convalescent COVID-19. The CDR3 sequence is CASRRTSGMGEQFF. Here the CDR3 DNA reads TGTGCCAGCAGGAGGACTAGCGGGATGGGTGAGCAGTTCTTC. Filled out from reference TRBV2 and TRBJ2-1, the complete variable domain reads EPEVTQTPSHQVTQMGQEVILRCVPISNHLYFYWYRQILGQKVEFLVSFYNNEISEKSEIFDDQFSVERPDGSNFTLKIRSTKLEDSAMYFCASRRTSGMGEQFFGPGTRLTVL.